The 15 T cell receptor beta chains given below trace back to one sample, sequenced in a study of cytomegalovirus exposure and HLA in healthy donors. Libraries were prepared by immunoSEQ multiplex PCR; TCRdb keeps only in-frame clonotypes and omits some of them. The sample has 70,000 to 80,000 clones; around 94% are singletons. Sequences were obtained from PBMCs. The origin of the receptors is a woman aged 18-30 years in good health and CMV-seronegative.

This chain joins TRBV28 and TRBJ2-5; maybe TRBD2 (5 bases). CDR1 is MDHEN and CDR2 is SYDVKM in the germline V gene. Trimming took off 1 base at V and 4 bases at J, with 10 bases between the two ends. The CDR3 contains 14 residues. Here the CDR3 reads CASSLLASGETQYF. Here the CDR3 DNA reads TGTGCCAGCAGTTTATTAGCGTCAGGAGAGACCCAGTACTTC.

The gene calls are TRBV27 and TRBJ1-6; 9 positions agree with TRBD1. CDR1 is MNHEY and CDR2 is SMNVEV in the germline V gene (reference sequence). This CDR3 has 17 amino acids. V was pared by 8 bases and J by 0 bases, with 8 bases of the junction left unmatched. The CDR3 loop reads CASADRGVSSYNSPLHF. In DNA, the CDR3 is TGTGCCAGCGCTGACAGGGGGGTCAGCTCCTATAATTCACCCCTCCACTTT.

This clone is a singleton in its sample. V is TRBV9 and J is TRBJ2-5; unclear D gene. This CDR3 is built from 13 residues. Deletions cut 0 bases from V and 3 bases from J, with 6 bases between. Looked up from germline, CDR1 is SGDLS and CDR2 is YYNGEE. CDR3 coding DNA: TGTGCCAGCAGCGTAGATCGAGAAGAGACCCAGTACTTC. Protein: CASSVDREETQYF. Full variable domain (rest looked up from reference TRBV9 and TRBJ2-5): DSGVTQTPKHLITATGQRVTLRCSPRSGDLSVYWYQQSLDQGLQFLIQYYNGEERAKGNILERFSAQQFPDLHSELNLSSLELGDSALYFCASSVDREETQYFGPGTRLLVL.

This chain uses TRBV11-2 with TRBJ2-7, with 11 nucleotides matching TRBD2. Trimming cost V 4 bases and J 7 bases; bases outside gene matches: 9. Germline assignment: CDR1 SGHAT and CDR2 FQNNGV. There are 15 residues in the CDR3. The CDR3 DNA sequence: TGTGCCAGCAGCTCACAACTAGCGGGAGTTGGGGAGCAGTACTTC. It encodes CASSSQLAGVGEQYF.

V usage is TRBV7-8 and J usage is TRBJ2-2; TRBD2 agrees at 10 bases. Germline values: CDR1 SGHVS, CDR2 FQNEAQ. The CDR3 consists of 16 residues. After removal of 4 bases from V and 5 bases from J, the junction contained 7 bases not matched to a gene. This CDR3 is CASSSLLAGDTGELFF. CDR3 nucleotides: TGTGCCAGCAGCTCCCTGCTAGCGGGGGATACCGGGGAGCTGTTTTTT.

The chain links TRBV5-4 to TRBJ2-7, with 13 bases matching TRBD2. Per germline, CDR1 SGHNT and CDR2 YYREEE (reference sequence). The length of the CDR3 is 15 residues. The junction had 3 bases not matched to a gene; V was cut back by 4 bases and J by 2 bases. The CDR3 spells CASSAGTSGTYEQYF. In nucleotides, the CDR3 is TGTGCCAGCAGCGCCGGGACTAGCGGGACCTACGAGCAGTACTTC.

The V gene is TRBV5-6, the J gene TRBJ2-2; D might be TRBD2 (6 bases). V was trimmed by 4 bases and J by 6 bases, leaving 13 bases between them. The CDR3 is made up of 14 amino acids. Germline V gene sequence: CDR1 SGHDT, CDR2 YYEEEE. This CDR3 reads CASSVGGGAGELFF. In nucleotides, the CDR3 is TGTGCCAGCAGCGTGGGAGGAGGGGCCGGGGAGCTGTTTTTT.

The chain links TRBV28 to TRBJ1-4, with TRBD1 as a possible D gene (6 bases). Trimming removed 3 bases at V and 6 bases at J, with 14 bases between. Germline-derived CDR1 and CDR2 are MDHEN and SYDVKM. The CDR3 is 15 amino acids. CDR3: CASSLAGDPYEKLFF. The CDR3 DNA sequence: TGTGCCAGCAGTTTGGCAGGGGATCCGTATGAAAAACTGTTTTTT.

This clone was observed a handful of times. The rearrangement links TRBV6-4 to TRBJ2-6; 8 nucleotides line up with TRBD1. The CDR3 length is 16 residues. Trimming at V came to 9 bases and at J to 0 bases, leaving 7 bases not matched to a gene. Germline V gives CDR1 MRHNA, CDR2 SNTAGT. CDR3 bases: TGTGCCAGTTCCACAGGGGGGATCTCTGGGGCCAACGTCCTGACTTTC. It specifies CASSTGGISGANVLTF.

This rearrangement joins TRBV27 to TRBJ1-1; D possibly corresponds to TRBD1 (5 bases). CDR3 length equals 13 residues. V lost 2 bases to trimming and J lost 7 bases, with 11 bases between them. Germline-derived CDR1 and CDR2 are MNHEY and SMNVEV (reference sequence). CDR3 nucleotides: TGTGCCAGCAGTTTAAGAGGAACAGGTGAAGCTTTCTTT. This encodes CASSLRGTGEAFF.

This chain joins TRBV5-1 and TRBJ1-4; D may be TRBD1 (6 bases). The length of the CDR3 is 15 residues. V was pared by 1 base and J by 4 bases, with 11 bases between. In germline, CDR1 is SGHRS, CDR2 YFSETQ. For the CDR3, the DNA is TGCGCCAGCAGCTTGAGGGGGTCAGATAATGAAAAACTGTTTTTT. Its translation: CASSLRGSDNEKLFF.

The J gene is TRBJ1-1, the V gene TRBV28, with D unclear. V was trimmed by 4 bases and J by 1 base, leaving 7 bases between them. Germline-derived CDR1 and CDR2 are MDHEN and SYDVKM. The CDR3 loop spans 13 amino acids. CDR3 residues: CASSSGGNTEAFF. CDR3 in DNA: TGTGCCAGCAGTTCGGGTGGGAACACTGAAGCTTTCTTT.

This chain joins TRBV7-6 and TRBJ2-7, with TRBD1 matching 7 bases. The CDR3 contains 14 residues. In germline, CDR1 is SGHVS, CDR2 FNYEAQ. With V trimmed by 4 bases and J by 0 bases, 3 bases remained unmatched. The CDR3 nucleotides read TGTGCCAGCAGCTCGACAGGGTCCTCCTACGAGCAGTACTTC. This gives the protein CASSSTGSSYEQYF.

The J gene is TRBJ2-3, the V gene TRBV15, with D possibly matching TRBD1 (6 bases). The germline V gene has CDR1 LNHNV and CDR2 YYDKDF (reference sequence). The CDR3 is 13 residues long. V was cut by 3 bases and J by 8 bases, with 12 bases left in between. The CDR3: CATSSARGGTQYF. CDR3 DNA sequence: TGTGCCACCAGCAGTGCCAGGGGTGGTACGCAGTATTTT.

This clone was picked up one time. CDR3 amino acids: CAWNRQVNEKLFF. CDR3 sequence (DNA): TGTGCCTGGAATCGCCAGGTCAATGAAAAACTGTTTTTT. This chain links TRBV30 with TRBJ1-4; D remains ambiguous. The length of the CDR3 is 13 residues. Trimming removed 4 bases from V and 5 bases from J, with 11 bases in between. Germline V gene data show CDR1 as GTSNPN and CDR2 as SVGIG (reference sequence).